This T cell receptor beta chain came from a study of blood T cell repertoires in COVID-19 (TCRdb year 2020). Background on the whole study: The collaborator samples originated in the United States, Italy and Spain and spanned the acute and convalescent phases of COVID-19. The prospective study material was composed of cDNA or gDNA derived from T cells, B-cell-depleted T cells, or PBMCs. The dataset comprised deeply sampled blood TCRbeta repertoires from subjects exposed to, actively infected with, or recovered from COVID-19. Where available, HLA class I and class II types were obtained from metadata supplied by the sample provider rather than from assay-based typing. The samples were drawn from two sources: the first 160 participants of the ongoing ImmuneRACE study, and 1,200 or so subjects contributed by 6 global collaborators. Sample metadata almost always included a de-identified subject ID, COVID-19 status, age in years and sex. The repertoires were made available in a free public database intended to serve as a resource for research on the immune response to SARS-CoV-2. The full study reports these points: The amount of clinical and demographic metadata varied by source and participant and was provided uncurated.

Each collaborating institution followed its own protocols to collect whole blood in K2EDTA tubes. For TCRbeta analysis, collaborators shipped samples in one of three forms: frozen whole blood, isolated PBMCs, or DNA extracted from either of those sample types. The immunoSEQ Assay, a bias-controlled multiplex PCR, was used to amplify TCRbeta CDR3 regions from genomic DNA. As for how the authors treated the data: The number of nucleated cells in each sample was estimated from the amplification of reference gene primers within the assay. To quantify the absolute abundance of each unique TCRbeta CDR3 rearrangement, sequence reads were collapsed and filtered. For each sample, productive Simpson clonality was calculated as the square root of Simpson's diversity index across productive rearrangements. Imported from immuneACCESS, the table was reduced by TCRdb to in-frame sequences with V and J called. These copies leave out some clones; in studies compared against another copy, an unresolved V gene accounts for under half, and the cause of the remainder is not known. D and trimming come from the DNA, and the V and J calls and clone size come from that table. A total of 300,000 to 450,000 clones appear in this sample, about 85% of them only once. The ten largest clonotypes hold 3.5% to 4% of the sample.

At the junction V is shortened by 4 bases and J by 6 bases; bases outside the gene matches: 10. There are 15 amino acids in the CDR3, from cysteine to phenylalanine inclusive. The retained sequence is limited to the CDR3, 45 bases, with the frame set at the first base. For CDR1 and CDR2, the germline V gene (reference sequence) lists LNHDA and SQIVND. This clone was seen a single time. There is no known antigen for this receptor. No base quality values were provided; no much bigger clone lies one nucleotide off. Recombination joined TRBV19 with TRBJ2-7, with 9 middle bases fitting TRBD1. The TCR comes from a young woman with acute or convalescent COVID-19. Input material: peripheral blood. This receptor carries the CDR3 CASSTPGQGSAEQYF. Read as DNA, the sequence is TGTGCCAGTAGTACTCCGGGACAGGGTTCTGCCGAGCAGTACTTC.